This T cell receptor beta chain is from a study of response to subunit inactivated influenza vaccine. Study-level points and caveats: Authors proposed each seasonal influenza vaccination draws in few new T cells.

A word on this clonotype: Its specificity is not known.

TCRdb reprocessed the RT-PCR reads via MiXCR and lists one record per CDR3 protein. The table lists fewer than 400,000 distinct CDR3 sequences, less than 25% of them singletons. This CDR3 contains 13 residues. Germline V gives CDR1 SGHRS, CDR2 YFSETQ. V was pared by 3 bases and J by 5 bases, with 3 bases of the junction left unmatched. Sequenced material: PBMCs from blood, taken roughly 20 months after vaccination. The chain recombines TRBV5-1 with TRBJ2-5, with TRBD1 matching over 8 bases. This sequence was found in a man in his fifties or sixties who received an inactivated influenza vaccine. This CDR3 reads CASSSDRVETQYF. The CDR3 DNA sequence: TGCGCCAGCAGCTCGGACAGGGTGGAGACCCAGTACTTC.